This T cell receptor (beta chain) was identified in a study of T cells in localized non-small cell lung cancer (dated by TCRdb to 2018 to 2021). Regarding the complete study: T cell repertoires of 200 to 250 early-stage NSCLC patients were analyzed, with tumors being compared against uninvolved tumor-adjacent lungs. The cohort comprised under 250 treatment-naïve NSCLC patients with resected, localized lung tumors. NSCLC patients had a mean age of roughly 66 years, and 129 were male and about 110 female. Paper-wide results and their limitations: Multi-region tumor sequencing was not performed, so intratumor heterogeneity could not be excluded. A median of 57 of the top 100 tumor clones turned up in the paired uninvolved adjacent lung, and 25 to 35 of those clones also ranked among the top 100 of that same adjacent lung. Because of the exploratory design, TCR variables were selected using unadjusted p-values without false-discovery rate correction. Higher blood T cell density associated with longer overall survival, while higher adjacent-lung clonality associated with shorter survival. The highest T cell clonality was observed in uninvolved tumor-adjacent lung, where clonality exceeded that of tumor, suggesting that antigenic responses were more focused in uninvolved tumor-adjacent lung.

Concerning this clone: Its antigen target is currently unknown. Base qualities were left out, and no much larger clone turns up one base away.

At diagnosis, peripheral blood, uninvolved tumor-adjacent lung and tumor were collected and were preserved as a mix of fresh-frozen and FFPE material. For TCR repertoire profiling, blood samples were analyzed in the form of peripheral blood mononuclear cells. CDR1 MGHRA and CDR2 YSYEKL are derived from the germline V gene. The CDR3 numbers 15 residues from cysteine through phenylalanine. Kept here is only the CDR3 DNA, which spans 45 bases and is read in frame from base 1. TCR beta CDR3 regions were sequenced from DNA using the immunoSEQ Assay. Per the original workflow: To compute T cell density, TCR beta template counts were normalized to usable DNA, which was estimated by amplifying housekeeping genes. Richness was estimated using the preseqR package, with extrapolation to 400,000 templates for PBMC samples and to 120,000 templates for tissue samples. Clonality was defined as one minus Pielou's evenness. To identify tissue-enriched TCRs, differential abundance testing was run on productive amino-acid clonotypes with a minimum total count of 5 and an alpha of 0.1. The Jaccard Index and the Morisita Overlap Index were used to measure repertoire overlap between compartments. GLIPH grouped TCR beta CDR3s together with public tetramer-defined viral CDR3s, and a viral motif had to include at least three viral sequences and show V-gene enrichment. TCRdb obtained this table from immuneACCESS and retained in-frame rearrangements with V and J assigned. These tables miss some clones; where compared with another copy, unresolved V genes account for less than half of the shortfall, and the remainder is unexplained. V and J calls and clone size are given by that table; D and trimming were obtained from the DNA. The sample table contains approximately 31,000 clones; only one count was recorded for roughly three quarters of them. The ten largest clonotypes hold approximately 35% of the sample.

The receptor was derived from a male donor at least 60 years old with stage II squamous cell lung carcinoma. This chain joins TRBV4-1 to TRBJ2-5; 7 central bases correspond to TRBD1. The J call may be faulty, since TRBJ2-7 better matches the DNA end. The specimen comprised peripheral blood, sampled before any cancer treatment. The DNA sequence is as follows: TGCGCCAGCAGCGCCGAATACCAGGGGGCCTACGAGCAGTACTTC. This gives the protein CASSAEYQGAYEQYF.